Presented here are 20 T cell receptor beta chains from one specimen sequenced in a study of T cells in Graves' hyperthyroidism and ophthalmopathy. There were TCR beta CDR3 regions amplified from RNA transcripts. Researchers ran a first-round RT-PCR on the TCR CDR3 using the HTBI primer set. TCRdb re-analysed the multiplex PCR reads in MiXCR, keeping a single row per CDR3 protein. The sample includes approximately 610,000 distinct CDR3 sequences, roughly 15% of them seen just once. Material: blood. The receptors originated from a woman aged 40 to 50 with Graves' ophthalmopathy.

Many counts were recorded for this clonotype. This chain connects TRBV19 to TRBJ2-2; D possibly corresponds to TRBD2 (6 bases). Trimming cost V 3 bases and J 3 bases, with 8 bases left between them. The V gene's germline CDR1 is LNHDA and CDR2 SQIVND (reference sequence). The CDR3 contains 14 residues. DNA for the CDR3: TGTGCCAGTAGTATGAGCGGGTACACCGGGGAGCTGTTTTTT. Residues: CASSMSGYTGELFF.

Ten or more counts support this clonotype. V gene TRBV6-5 combines with J gene TRBJ1-6; tentatively, D is TRBD1 (5 bases). Per the germline V gene, CDR1 is MNHEY and CDR2 is SVGAGI. The CDR3 loop spans 17 amino acids. V was pared by 7 bases and J by 0 bases, with 16 bases between. CDR3 in amino acids: CASIRDPRSSYNSPLHF. CDR3 DNA: TGTGCCAGCATCAGGGACCCTAGGAGCTCCTATAATTCACCCCTCCACTTT.

This clonotype appeared a few times. The chain carries TRBV3-1 and TRBJ1-1, with D unclear. Germline values: CDR1 LGHDT, CDR2 YNNKEL (reference sequence). This CDR3 has 15 residues. V dropped 3 bases and J dropped 0 bases, with 11 bases sitting between them. CDR3 sequence reads: CASSQRGGMNTEAFF. CDR3 DNA: TGTGCCAGCAGCCAGCGGGGAGGTATGAACACTGAAGCTTTCTTT.

This clonotype was detected a few times. The V call is TRBV7-6, the J call TRBJ1-2; TRBD1 might be the D (5 bases). CDR3 length: 15 residues. Per the germline V gene, CDR1 is SGHVS and CDR2 is FNYEAQ. Trimming took 5 bases from V and 7 from J, leaving 20 bases between them. CDR3: CASSPNPRDMGGYTF. Here the CDR3 DNA reads TGTGCCAGCAGCCCAAACCCCAGGGATATGGGTGGCTACACCTTC.

The chain is built from TRBV6-5 and TRBJ2-5; no clear D. Looked up from germline, CDR1 is MNHEY and CDR2 is SVGAGI. V shed 2 bases and J shed 0 bases, with 7 bases lying between them. The CDR3 is made up of 14 amino acids. For the CDR3, the DNA is TGTGCCAGCAGTTACACGAAGTACCAAGAGACCCAGTACTTC. Translating it yields CASSYTKYQETQYF.

This clonotype was picked up many times. The chain carries TRBV7-9 and TRBJ1-2, with 9 positions matching TRBD1. Germline V lookup: CDR1 SEHNR, CDR2 FQNEAQ (reference sequence). The CDR3 length is 14 residues. The V gene end was trimmed by 5 bases and the J gene end by 9 bases; junction bases not matched to a gene: 10. The CDR3 region is CASSHRDRETSYTF. In DNA form, the CDR3 reads TGTGCCAGCAGCCACCGGGACAGGGAGACAAGCTACACCTTC.

This clonotype was seen just once. V gene TRBV4-1 combines with J gene TRBJ2-3; D is ambiguous. Germline V gene lookup returns CDR1 MGHRA and CDR2 YSYEKL. The CDR3 covers 15 residues. Trimming removed 2 bases from V and 4 bases from J, with 13 bases in between. CDR3 nucleotides: TGCGCCAGCAGCCAAAAGTTGGTCGGCCCAGATACGCAGTATTTT. It specifies CASSQKLVGPDTQYF.

The sample holds many counts of this clonotype. The chain uses TRBV6-1 and TRBJ1-5; 11 bases fit TRBD1. Germline assignment: CDR1 MNHNS and CDR2 SASEGT. Germline trimming cut 5 bases from V and 4 bases from J; bases unmatched to any gene: 10. This CDR3 is built from 17 residues. Here the CDR3 reads CASSQRSGTGGNQPQHF. In DNA form, the CDR3 reads TGTGCCAGCAGTCAAAGGTCAGGGACAGGGGGGAATCAGCCCCAGCATTTT.

This clonotype came up many times. J is TRBJ1-5 and V is TRBV19; tentatively, D is TRBD1 (5 bases). Trimming cost V 3 bases and J 2 bases, with 11 bases left between them. The germline V gene encodes CDR1 LNHDA and CDR2 SQIVND (reference sequence). This CDR3 has 15 residues. CDR3 sequence (DNA): TGTGCCAGTAGTATCCTACGGGGGGGCAATCAGCCCCAGCATTTT. As protein: CASSILRGGNQPQHF.

V usage is TRBV7-3 and J usage is TRBJ2-2, with D perhaps matching TRBD2 (7 bases). Trimming left V 0 bases short and J 6 bases short, with 23 bases between. The germline V gene encodes CDR1 SGHTA and CDR2 FQGTGA. The CDR3 contains 19 residues. In nucleotides, the CDR3 is TGTGCCAGCAGCTTAACGTATCTTGGGGGCGGGAGTTACCCCGGGGAGCTGTTTTTT. Protein product: CASSLTYLGGGSYPGELFF.

This clonotype was observed a handful of times. The chain combines TRBV7-2 with TRBJ1-5; 9 bases line up with TRBD1. The length of the CDR3 is 18 residues. The V and J ends lost 0 bases and 4 bases, in that order; junction bases with no gene match: 10. The V gene's germline CDR1 is SGHTA and CDR2 FQGNSA. The CDR3 reads CASSLAPMGQGLNQPQHF. CDR3 coding DNA: TGTGCCAGCAGCTTAGCGCCTATGGGACAGGGTTTGAATCAGCCCCAGCATTTT.

At least ten counts were recorded for this clonotype. This CDR3 is CASSLAQNYGYTF. The CDR3 DNA reads as TGTGCCAGCAGCTTAGCTCAGAACTATGGCTACACCTTC. This chain uses TRBV7-2 with TRBJ1-2; unclear D gene. The V and J ends lost 0 bases and 2 bases respectively, with 4 bases between them. CDR3 length equals 13 residues. In germline, CDR1 is SGHTA, CDR2 FQGNSA.

This clonotype was seen ten or more times. This chain joins TRBV25-1 and TRBJ1-1; no reliable D call. CDR1 is MGHDK and CDR2 is SYGVNS in the germline V gene. The V gene lost 3 bases and the J gene lost 8 bases, with 13 bases spanning the gap. CDR3 length equals 13 residues. CDR3 protein: CASSDQNRIEAFF. The CDR3, as DNA: TGTGCCAGCAGTGACCAGAACCGGATAGAAGCTTTCTTT.

This clonotype showed up many times. This chain joins TRBV6-1 and TRBJ2-7; 9 positions agree with TRBD2. From germline, CDR1 is MNHNS and CDR2 SASEGT. The CDR3 has 15 amino acids. Germline trimming cut 6 bases from V and 0 bases from J; bases unmatched to any gene: 6. The CDR3 DNA is TGTGCCAGCAGGGACCTAGCGGGGCACTCCTACGAGCAGTACTTC. It is translated as CASRDLAGHSYEQYF.

Many counts were recorded for this clonotype. V usage is TRBV29-1 and J usage is TRBJ2-5; 7 nucleotides line up with TRBD1. V shed 3 bases and J 4 bases; nucleotides not matched to a gene: 8. Per germline, CDR1 SQVTM and CDR2 ANQGSEA. This CDR3 comprises 14 residues. The CDR3 coding sequence is TGCAGCGTTGACGGGGACAGTGAGAGAGAGACCCAGTACTTC. Translated, it gives CSVDGDSERETQYF.

In its sample, this clonotype was seen many times. The chain uses TRBV6-2 or TRBV6-3 and TRBJ1-1; possibly TRBD1 for D (5 bases). This CDR3 is built from 16 residues. Trimming cost V 6 bases and J 6 bases, with 23 bases left between them. Germline V gene lookup returns CDR1 MNHEY and CDR2 SVGEGT. The CDR3 nucleotides are TGTGCCAGCAGCCCCCTTTCAACGGGGGGTTTCCCTGAAGCTTTCTTT. Amino acids: CASSPLSTGGFPEAFF.

The rearrangement uses TRBV6-2 or TRBV6-3 and TRBJ2-2; 7 bases match TRBD2. This CDR3 comprises 16 residues. V lost 6 bases, J lost 8 bases, and 15 bases stayed unmatched. CDR1 is MNHEY and CDR2 is SVGEGT in the germline V gene. The CDR3 protein is CASSHWAGELVGELFF. CDR3 nucleotide sequence: TGTGCCAGCAGCCACTGGGCGGGAGAACTTGTAGGGGAGCTGTTTTTT.

The chain is built from TRBV7-2 and TRBJ2-7; the match to TRBD2 covers 14 bases. Germline CDR1 is SGHTA and CDR2 is FQGNSA. The CDR3 is 18 residues long. The J segment lost 6 bases and the V segment lost 4 bases, leaving 14 bases of the junction unmatched. The CDR3 is CASSSRAGTSGSLREQYF. CDR3 DNA sequence: TGTGCCAGCAGCTCTAGGGCCGGGACTAGCGGGAGTCTCCGCGAGCAGTACTTC. Full variable domain (rest looked up from reference TRBV7-2 and TRBJ2-7): GAGVSQSPSNKVTEKGKDVELRCDPISGHTALYWYRQSLGQGLEFLIYFQGNSAPDKSGLPSDRFSAERTGGSVSTLTIQRTQQEDSAVYLCASSSRAGTSGSLREQYFGPGTRLTVT.

This clonotype was recorded many times. The V call is TRBV4-3, the J call TRBJ2-2, with 9 nucleotides matching TRBD2. The CDR3 runs 16 residues. The J segment lost 2 bases and the V segment lost 3 bases, leaving 4 bases of the junction unmatched. Germline V gene lookup returns CDR1 LGHNA and CDR2 YSLEER. CDR3 residues: CASSQQTSGNTGELFF. CDR3 nucleotide sequence: TGCGCCAGCAGCCAGCAGACTAGCGGTAACACCGGGGAGCTGTTTTTT.

The table lists this clonotype with many counts. The chain employs TRBV29-1 and TRBJ2-6; 8 positions agree with TRBD1. The V gene's germline CDR1 is SQVTM and CDR2 ANQGSEA. V gave up 5 bases and J gave up 2 bases; unmatched junction bases: 14. This CDR3 is built from 18 residues. The CDR3 here is CSVSTGTGSLPGANVLTF. The CDR3 bases are TGCAGCGTTTCTACCGGGACAGGATCTCTTCCTGGGGCCAACGTCCTGACTTTC.